The next 22 T cell receptor beta chains were all read from a single sample in a study of T cells in Graves' hyperthyroidism and ophthalmopathy. RNA transcripts served as the template for amplifying TCR beta CDR3 regions. The HTBI primer set was used in a first-round RT-PCR of the TCR CDR3. Each CDR3 protein is one row after TCRdb ran MiXCR on the multiplex PCR reads. This sample carries under 350,000 distinct CDR3 sequences, 25% to 30% of them seen once, and the ten largest clones take approximately 30%. Sequenced: blood. The source of these receptors is a man aged 35 to 55 with Graves' hyperthyroidism that later progressed to Graves' ophthalmopathy.

This clonotype appeared many times. V gene TRBV9 combines with J gene TRBJ2-7; 9 nucleotides agree with TRBD2. Germline V CDR1 and CDR2: SGDLS, YYNGEE. This CDR3 is built from 15 residues. Trimming took 1 base from V and 3 from J; bases not matched to a gene: 5. The CDR3 sequence: CASSVQAGGYYEQYF. CDR3 coding DNA: TGTGCCAGCAGCGTACAAGCGGGAGGTTACTACGAGCAGTACTTC.

This clonotype came up many times. V is TRBV20-1 and J is TRBJ2-7; 8 bases match TRBD2. CDR1 DFQATT and CDR2 SNEGSKA come from the germline V gene (reference sequence). Trimming at V came to 3 bases and at J to 2 bases, leaving 9 bases not matched to a gene. The CDR3 sequence is 15 residues long. The CDR3 loop is CSASSSGRPPYEQYF. The CDR3 DNA reads as TGCAGTGCTAGCTCTAGCGGGCGTCCCCCCTACGAGCAGTACTTC.

This clonotype came up many times. This rearrangement joins TRBV30 to TRBJ1-1, with D hard to call. CDR3 length: 13 amino acids. The V end was cut by 3 bases, the J end by 1 base, with 9 bases between. Looked up from germline, CDR1 is GTSNPN and CDR2 is SVGIG (reference sequence). CDR3 in DNA: TGTGCCTGGAGCCGGAATAGGAACACTGAAGCTTTCTTT. Translating gives CAWSRNRNTEAFF.

The J gene is TRBJ2-6, the V gene TRBV18, with D possibly TRBD1 on 6 matching bases. Trimming stripped 0 bases from V and 0 bases from J, with 6 bases between. Germline CDR1 is KGHSH and CDR2 is LQKENI. The CDR3 is made up of 16 amino acids. The CDR3 reads CASSPPRGSGANVLTF. The CDR3 DNA reads as TGTGCCAGCTCACCACCCAGGGGCTCTGGGGCCAACGTCCTGACTTTC.

This chain links TRBV12-3 or TRBV12-4 with TRBJ2-4; TRBD2 aligns across 14 bases. CDR3 length equals 18 residues. V lost 4 bases and J lost 11; bases outside the gene matches: 16. The DNA of the CDR3 is TGTGCCAGCAGTTCCGGTAGACTAGCGGGAGGGCCGACAAAGGTTCAGTACTTC. Protein sequence: CASSSGRLAGGPTKVQYF.

This clonotype was recorded at least ten times. The chain is built from TRBV6-1 and TRBJ2-2; possibly TRBD1 for D (5 bases). Germline loops: CDR1 MNHNS, CDR2 SASEGT. The V end was cut by 4 bases, the J end by 1 base, with 16 bases between. This CDR3 region has 17 residues. The CDR3 spells CASSGQGSRKNTGELFF. In nucleotides, the CDR3 is TGTGCCAGCAGTGGGCAGGGTAGCAGAAAGAACACCGGGGAGCTGTTTTTT.

The table lists this clonotype with a count of one. The chain recombines TRBV24-1 with TRBJ2-2; no clear D gene. Germline lookup yields CDR1 KGHDR and CDR2 SFDVKD. The CDR3 loop spans 14 amino acids. Trimming removed 5 bases from V and 7 bases from J, with 13 bases in between. CDR3 in amino acids: CATSGWVESGELFF. In DNA form, the CDR3 reads TGTGCCACCAGTGGTTGGGTGGAGAGCGGGGAGCTGTTTTTT.

The gene calls are TRBV19 and TRBJ1-1, with a possible D match to TRBD1 (6 bases). V lost 3 bases and J 6 bases, leaving 8 bases between the germline ends. CDR3 length: 12 amino acids. The germline gives CDR1 LNHDA, CDR2 SQIVND (reference sequence). The CDR3 nucleotides are TGTGCCAGTAGTATTGGGGGCGCTGAAGCTTTCTTT. Its translation: CASSIGGAEAFF.

This clonotype was observed many times. V gene TRBV10-3 combines with J gene TRBJ2-7; 7 positions agree with TRBD2. Germline CDR1 and CDR2: ENHRY and SYGVKD. CDR3 length equals 14 residues. V was pared by 8 bases and J by 0 bases, with 7 bases of the junction left unmatched. The CDR3 region has the DNA TGTGCCATCGACAGCGGGAACCTCTCCTACGAGCAGTACTTC. The encoded protein is CAIDSGNLSYEQYF.

In this sample, this clonotype turned up once. The chain carries TRBV20-1 and TRBJ2-7; 10 bases line up with TRBD2. Trimming at V came to 1 base and at J to 1 base, leaving 4 bases not matched to a gene. Per the germline V gene, CDR1 is DFQATT and CDR2 is SNEGSKA (reference sequence). The CDR3 is 15 residues long. In nucleotides, the CDR3 is TGCAGTGCTAGAGCCGGGACTAGCGTATCCTACGAGCAGTACTTC. Its protein product is CSARAGTSVSYEQYF.

This clonotype appeared many times. The chain recombines TRBV11-2 with TRBJ2-7, with 7 bases identical to TRBD1. The V gene end was trimmed by 5 bases and the J gene end by 6 bases; junction bases not matched to a gene: 7. This CDR3 region has 13 residues. Germline CDR1 SGHAT, CDR2 FQNNGV. The CDR3 DNA sequence: TGTGCCAGCAGCCCTAGACAGGGCGGCGAGCAGTACTTC. Protein product: CASSPRQGGEQYF.

This chain uses TRBV7-4 with TRBJ2-2; 8 positions agree with TRBD2. V shed 4 bases and J 5 bases; nucleotides not matched to a gene: 15. Germline CDR1 and CDR2: SGHVT and SQSDAQ. The CDR3 loop spans 18 amino acids. CDR3 in amino acids: CASSSRDSGTPPTGELFF. DNA of the CDR3: TGTGCCAGCAGCTCGCGAGATAGCGGGACTCCCCCGACCGGGGAGCTGTTTTTT. The complete variable domain, with remaining parts taken from reference TRBV7-4 and TRBJ2-2, reads GAGVSQSPRYKVAKRGRDVALRCDSISGHVTLYWYRQTLGQGSEVLTYSQSDAQRDKSGRPSGRFSAERPERSVSTLKIQRTEQGDSAVYLCASSSRDSGTPPTGELFFGEGSRLTVL.

This clonotype showed up many times. This chain links TRBV5-1 with TRBJ1-2; tentatively, D is TRBD1 (6 bases). CDR1 is SGHRS, CDR2 YFSETQ, per germline. V dropped 5 bases and J dropped 4 bases, with 15 bases sitting between them. This CDR3 is 14 amino acids long. The CDR3 DNA follows: TGCGCCAGCAGAAGTCGCAGGGACACCTATGGCTACACCTTC. Protein sequence: CASRSRRDTYGYTF.

This clonotype was counted ten times or more. The chain combines TRBV5-1 with TRBJ2-7, with 10 bases that match TRBD2. The V and J ends lost 1 base and 6 bases, in that order; junction bases with no gene match: 16. The CDR3 is 18 amino acids. The germline V gene has CDR1 SGHRS and CDR2 YFSETQ. DNA of the CDR3: TGCGCCAGCAGCTTGACTAGCGGGGCCGCCCATCAGGATCTCGAGCAGTACTTC. Its protein product is CASSLTSGAAHQDLEQYF. Full variable domain (rest looked up from reference TRBV5-1 and TRBJ2-7): KAGVTQTPRYLIKTRGQQVTLSCSPISGHRSVSWYQQTPGQGLQFLFEYFSETQRNKGNFPGRFSGRQFSNSRSEMNVSTLELGDSALYLCASSLTSGAAHQDLEQYFGPGTRLTVT.

At least ten counts were recorded for this clonotype. The rearrangement links TRBV2 to TRBJ2-7; D tentatively fits TRBD1 or TRBD2 (5 bases each). Trimming shortened V by 6 bases and J by 6 bases, and 21 bases separated the two germline ends. From germline, CDR1 is SNHLY and CDR2 FYNNEI. The CDR3 has 15 amino acids. DNA for the CDR3: TGTGCCAGCAGGTCTATTACTCTCGGGGCCGTCGAGCAGTACTTC. Encoded protein: CASRSITLGAVEQYF.

The table lists this clonotype with many counts. The genes are TRBV7-8 and TRBJ1-1, with D possibly TRBD1 on 6 matching bases. CDR3 length: 16 residues. Trimming shortened V by 5 bases and J by 4 bases, and 20 bases separated the two germline ends. CDR1 and CDR2 from the germline V gene are SGHVS and FQNEAQ. This chain's CDR3 is CASSIQAGGSGTEAFF. In DNA, the CDR3 is TGTGCCAGCAGCATCCAAGCGGGGGGCTCGGGCACTGAAGCTTTCTTT.

This clonotype appeared many times. V gene TRBV5-1 combines with J gene TRBJ2-7; 12 positions agree with TRBD1. CDR1 is SGHRS, CDR2 YFSETQ, per germline. The trim removed 2 bases at V and 7 bases at J, leaving 7 bases unmatched. CDR3 size: 15 residues. The CDR3 sequence is CASSFFGTGGEEQYF. The CDR3 DNA reads TGCGCCAGCAGCTTCTTCGGGACAGGGGGCGAGGAGCAGTACTTC.

The table lists this clonotype with many counts. The chain links TRBV11-1 to TRBJ1-2; 7 bases are shared with TRBD1. Germline CDR1 is SGHAT and CDR2 is FQDESV (reference sequence). The length of the CDR3 is 16 residues. V was pared by 5 bases and J by 1 base, with 10 bases of the junction left unmatched. The CDR3, as DNA: TGTGCCAGCAGCCCACCACCCGGGACAGATAACTATGGCTACACCTTC. The encoded protein is CASSPPPGTDNYGYTF.

The chain has TRBV6-4 and TRBJ1-5; D possibly corresponds to TRBD1 (6 bases). This CDR3 region has 16 residues. CDR1 and CDR2 (germline): MRHNA, SNTAGT. The V and J ends lost 6 bases and 6 bases respectively, with 21 bases between them. CDR3 in amino acids: CASRSQPQGHGQPQHF. DNA for the CDR3: TGTGCCAGCAGAAGTCAGCCGCAGGGGCACGGTCAGCCCCAGCATTTT.

This clonotype has a handful of counts. The chain links TRBV28 to TRBJ2-7; possible D gene TRBD2, 6 bases. The CDR3 extends over 16 amino acids. Between the trimmed V and J ends, which lost 3 bases and 6 bases, there was a span of 21 bases. Germline-derived CDR1 and CDR2 are MDHEN and SYDVKM. The CDR3 loop reads CASSFSPLARAVEQYF. Written as DNA, the CDR3 is TGTGCCAGCAGTTTCAGCCCCCTAGCGCGAGCAGTCGAGCAGTACTTC.

The rearrangement joins TRBV12-3 or TRBV12-4 to TRBJ1-2; D not certain. With 2 bases removed from V and 4 bases from J, the gap between germline ends came to 14 bases. The CDR3 is 15 residues long. CDR3 DNA: TGTGCCAGCAGTTTAATGGATCGGCCGTTCTATGGCTACACCTTC. Its translation is CASSLMDRPFYGYTF.

This clonotype came up many times. This chain uses TRBV6-4 with TRBJ2-3; 9 bases line up with TRBD2. V was clipped by 7 bases and J by 2 bases; unmatched bases: 10. This CDR3 comprises 16 residues. Looked up from germline, CDR1 is MRHNA and CDR2 is SNTAGT. This CDR3 reads CASMDYLAGHTDTQYF. CDR3 coding DNA: TGTGCCAGCATGGACTACCTAGCGGGGCACACAGATACGCAGTATTTT.